The rows below give T cell receptor beta chains drawn from one sample of a study of technical replicates of blood from a handful of donors. Sequenced by immunoSEQ multiplex PCR; TCRdb stores in-frame clones only, minus some. The table includes some 80,000 clones, around 94% detected once. Sequences were obtained from T cells isolated from PBMCs. Receptors originate from a human donor in good health. Each CDR3 is given without its conserved first and last residue. The order of the fields is CDR3 protein, V gene, D gene. D genes are given only for firm matches.

cdr3_aa: ASTNWGLSNQPQH
v_call: TRBV5-6
d_call: NA

cdr3_aa: ASWGEGYT
v_call: TRBV30
d_call: NA

cdr3_aa: ASSLDQLAAVEQF
v_call: TRBV7-6
d_call: TRBD2

cdr3_aa: ASSLVRGEYGYT
v_call: TRBV11-2
d_call: NA

cdr3_aa: ASSRPGQGSTNEKLF
v_call: TRBV18
d_call: TRBD1

cdr3_aa: ASSLTSGTDTQY
v_call: TRBV28
d_call: TRBD2

cdr3_aa: ASSVTGANNQPQH
v_call: TRBV9
d_call: NA

cdr3_aa: ASSITTGIQPQH
v_call: TRBV19
d_call: NA

cdr3_aa: ASSLPEGADTGELF
v_call: TRBV7-6
d_call: NA

cdr3_aa: SVRTGEDTEAF
v_call: TRBV29-1
d_call: TRBD1